The next 8 T cell receptor beta chains were all read from a single sample in a study of PD-L1 blockade in urothelial cancer. This table comes from immunoSEQ multiplex PCR, and its TCRdb copy is limited to in-frame clones, with some not included. The sample lists tens of thousands of clones, roughly 90% occurring once. Documented time point: pretreatment peripheral blood. The source was PBMCs, collected around atezolizumab (anti-PD-L1) treatment. The source is a man aged 60-69 years with urothelial cancer.

In this sample, this clone turned up once. The rearrangement links TRBV4-3 to TRBJ2-1, with D maybe TRBD2 (7 bases). CDR1 and CDR2 (germline): LGHNA, YSLEER. The CDR3 is made up of 15 amino acids. Trimming removed 2 bases from V and 10 bases from J, with 18 bases in between. CDR3 in DNA: TGCGCCAGCAGCCAAAGAGTGGTGGGGGGGCTCGAGCAGTTCTTC. Protein: CASSQRVVGGLEQFF.

The chain recombines TRBV30 with TRBJ2-6; TRBD2 is a possible D gene (6 bases). Deletions cut 3 bases from V and 4 bases from J, with 25 bases between. Germline loops: CDR1 GTSNPN, CDR2 SVGIG (reference sequence). The CDR3 is 19 amino acids. CDR3 amino acids: CAWSILRLGVRGGANVLTF. For the CDR3, the DNA is TGTGCCTGGAGCATTCTCCGTTTGGGGGTCCGGGGGGGGGCCAACGTCCTGACTTTC.

CDR3: CASFQTVGTNSYEQYF. For the CDR3, the DNA is TGTGCCAGCTTCCAAACTGTAGGGACTAACTCCTACGAGCAGTACTTC. The V gene is TRBV6-6, the J gene TRBJ2-7, with 7 bases identical to TRBD2. This CDR3 has 16 amino acids. Germline V gene sequence: CDR1 MNHNY, CDR2 SVGAGI (reference sequence). The ends lost 8 bases at V and 0 bases at J; junction bases unmatched: 13.

The chain recombines TRBV7-2 with TRBJ2-7, with D possibly matching TRBD1 (6 bases). V was trimmed by 2 bases and J by 4 bases, leaving 12 bases between them. This CDR3 spans 14 amino acids. Germline-derived CDR1 and CDR2 are SGHTA and FQGNSA. The CDR3 loop is CASSLLRGRYEQYF. The DNA for the CDR3 is TGTGCCAGCAGCTTACTCAGGGGTCGGTACGAGCAGTACTTC.

This clone appeared once. V usage is TRBV15 and J usage is TRBJ1-5; 8 nucleotides agree with TRBD1. Germline CDR1 is LNHNV and CDR2 is YYDKDF (reference sequence). CDR3 length equals 15 residues. Trimming took 6 bases from V and 3 from J; bases not matched to a gene: 7. CDR3 DNA: TGTGCCACCAGATCGACAGGGGAATCCAATCAGCCCCAGCATTTT. This gives the protein CATRSTGESNQPQHF.

This sequence joins TRBV6-5 and TRBJ1-5; maybe TRBD1 (6 bases). V was cut by 5 bases and J by 4 bases, with 12 bases left in between. Looked up from germline, CDR1 is MNHEY and CDR2 is SVGAGI. CDR3 size: 14 residues. The CDR3 reads CASSPGVGNQPQHF. CDR3 in DNA: TGTGCCAGCAGTCCAGGGGTCGGTAATCAGCCCCAGCATTTT.

Points on this clone: Mismatch with germline at one junction end may stem from a read error. This chain links TRBV2 with TRBJ1-1; unclear D gene. The CDR3 loop spans 11 amino acids. Germline assignment: CDR1 SNHLY and CDR2 FYNNEI. The CDR3 bases are TGTGCCAGCAGTGAAGGTCGTCGAAGCCACTTT. It yields the protein CASSEGRRSHF. The full variable domain, in which reference TRBV2 and TRBJ1-1 provide the parts outside the CDR3, is EPEVTQTPSHQVTQMGQEVILRCVPISNHLYFYWYRQILGQKVEFLVSFYNNEISEKSEIFDDQFSVERPDGSNFTLKIRSTKLEDSAMYFCASSEGRRSHFGQGTRLTVV.

The chain joins TRBV28 to TRBJ1-2; no clear D. V was clipped by 5 bases and J by 0 bases, with 10 bases between them. The CDR3 runs 14 residues. CDR1 MDHEN and CDR2 SYDVKM come from the germline V gene. The CDR3 nucleotides are TGTGCCAGCAGTGCCGTGGGAGCTAACTATGGCTACACCTTC. It encodes CASSAVGANYGYTF.